This record covers a single T cell receptor (beta chain). Germline V gene data show CDR1 as MDHEN and CDR2 as SYDVKM. V lost 4 bases and J lost 4; bases outside the gene matches: 30. The CDR3 sequence is 22 residues long. The data are from a study of cytomegalovirus exposure and HLA in healthy donors. The PCR was carried out with 60 Vbeta primers and 13 Jbeta primers. Some clones are missing from TCRdb's copy, which holds only in-frame ones; the method was immunoSEQ multiplex PCR. The sample yields 150,000 to 200,000 clones, 80% to 85% seen once. The source of this sequence is a man aged 18 to 29 in good health and CMV-seronegative. The chain has TRBV28 and TRBJ1-2, with 7 nucleotides matching TRBD1. Sequenced sample: PBMCs. In nucleotides, the CDR3 is TGTGCCAGCAGTTATATTCCCGGGACAGCTATACACCCTACGTGGAGTTTCTATGGCTACACCTTC. It is translated as CASSYIPGTAIHPTWSFYGYTF.